Listed below are T cell receptor beta chains from one sample, sequenced in a study of T cell changes during pregnancy in multiple sclerosis. The protocol was immunoSEQ multiplex PCR, while the TCRdb copy is restricted to in-frame clones and leaves out a portion. Among 60,000 or so clones listed, 91% were seen once. The specimen comprised CD4+ T cells from peripheral blood mononuclear cells, sampled after pregnancy. These TCRs come from a female donor in good health, enrolled as a control in a pregnancy study. The CDR3 runs from the conserved cysteine through the conserved F or W. The D gene is left open where the match is weak. Clone size is stated in some rows and not others, as once, few, many or a class when expanded.

J	V	size	D	CDR3	DNA
TRBJ1-4	TRBV6-5	-	-	CASSLIRGENEKLFF	TGTGCCAGCAGTTTAATCAGGGGCGAGAATGAAAAACTGTTTTTT
TRBJ1-3	TRBV6-5	-	-	CASQGAGNTIYF	TGTGCCAGCCAAGGGGCTGGAAACACCATATATTTT
TRBJ2-7	TRBV7-3	-	-	CASSPGFYEQYF	TGTGCCAGCAGCCCGGGGTTTTACGAGCAGTACTTC
TRBJ1-2	TRBV5-4	-	-	CASSTEHRADGYTF	TGTGCCAGCAGCACCGAGCACAGGGCGGATGGCTACACCTTC
TRBJ2-3	TRBV9	-	-	CASSLRGGGHSTDTQYF	TGTGCCAGCAGCCTAAGAGGCGGGGGCCATAGCACAGATACGCAGTATTTT
TRBJ1-1	TRBV5-1	once	-	CASSYSGIENTEAFF	TGCGCCAGCAGCTACTCCGGGATAGAGAACACTGAAGCTTTCTTT
TRBJ2-3	TRBV7-3	-	-	CASRPTGTDTQYF	TGTGCCAGCAGACCGACTGGCACAGATACGCAGTATTTT
TRBJ1-6	TRBV5-1	few	TRBD1	CASSSSDRGDSPLHF	TGCGCCAGCAGCTCCTCCGACAGGGGTGATTCACCCCTCCACTTT
TRBJ2-6	TRBV4-3	few	-	CASSQVFGQTGANVLTF	TGCGCCAGCAGCCAAGTTTTCGGACAAACAGGGGCCAACGTCCTGACTTTC
TRBJ2-3	TRBV27	-	-	CASSFLGEFTDTQYF	TGTGCCAGCAGTTTCCTAGGGGAATTCACAGATACGCAGTATTTT
TRBJ1-4	TRBV6-5	-	-	CATAGGAAGEKLFF	TGTGCCACCGCGGGAGGGGCCGCGGGTGAAAAACTGTTTTTT
TRBJ2-1	TRBV7-2	-	-	CASSLDRNNEQFF	TGTGCCAGCAGCCTGGACAGAAACAATGAGCAGTTCTTC
TRBJ2-1	TRBV5-4	-	TRBD2	CASSRDFSGGSAYNEQFF	TGTGCCAGCAGCCGAGACTTTAGCGGGGGGAGCGCCTACAATGAGCAGTTCTTC
TRBJ2-7	TRBV4-1	-	TRBD1	CASSPDRGRGIYEQYF	TGCGCCAGCAGCCCCGACAGGGGGCGGGGAATCTACGAGCAGTACTTC
TRBJ2-4	TRBV2	-	TRBD1	CASSEEGARAKNIQYF	TGTGCCAGCAGTGAAGAGGGGGCAAGAGCCAAAAACATTCAGTACTTC
TRBJ2-2	TRBV2	-	-	CASSDRVRGTGELFF	TGTGCCAGCAGTGATAGAGTTCGGGGGACCGGGGAGCTGTTTTTT
TRBJ1-2	TRBV16	-	-	CASSQSASLAYGYTF	TGTGCCAGCAGCCAATCTGCCTCCCTGGCCTATGGCTACACCTTC
TRBJ1-2	TRBV5-1	-	-	CASSQGDYGYTF	TGCGCCAGCAGCCAAGGGGACTATGGCTACACCTTC
TRBJ1-5	TRBV2	-	TRBD1	CASTKTGVVNQPQHF	TGTGCCAGCACCAAGACAGGGGTGGTCAATCAGCCCCAGCATTTT
TRBJ1-2	TRBV7-2	-	-	CASSRGGYTF	TGTGCCAGCAGTCGCGGGGGCTACACCTTC
TRBJ2-1	TRBV14	-	-	CASSQDPSRRKTYNEQFF	TGTGCCAGCAGCCAAGATCCCTCGCGGCGGAAAACCTACAATGAGCAGTTCTTC
TRBJ2-1	TRBV19	-	-	CASSLQGGRGNEQFF	TGTGCCAGTAGTCTCCAGGGAGGCCGGGGGAATGAGCAGTTCTTC
TRBJ1-1	TRBV6-5	-	TRBD1	CASSSHGQGATEAFF	TGTGCCAGCAGTTCCCACGGACAGGGGGCTACTGAAGCTTTCTTT
TRBJ1-5	TRBV30	-	-	CAWSTGTPNSNQPQHF	TGTGCCTGGAGTACAGGGACCCCGAATAGCAATCAGCCCCAGCATTTT
TRBJ2-5	TRBV25-1	once	-	CASSEYGGRETQYF	TGTGCCAGCAGTGAATACGGAGGGCGAGAGACCCAGTACTTC
TRBJ2-3	TRBV7-2	-	TRBD2	CASSFGLAGGTDTQYF	TGTGCCAGCAGCTTCGGACTAGCGGGGGGAACAGATACGCAGTATTTT
TRBJ2-5	TRBV10-3	-	-	CAISPGGWETQYF	TGTGCCATCAGCCCTGGGGGGTGGGAGACCCAGTACTTC
TRBJ1-2	TRBV5-4	-	TRBD1	CASSLRTGGYGYTF	TGTGCCAGCAGCCTACGGACAGGGGGCTATGGCTACACCTTC
TRBJ1-5	TRBV19	-	-	CASIPQQGTLLGRQPQHF	TGTGCCAGTATCCCCCAGCAGGGTACTCTTCTTGGACGCCAGCCCCAGCATTTT
TRBJ2-3	TRBV13	-	-	CASSIPGTDTQYF	TGTGCCAGCAGCATCCCGGGCACAGATACGCAGTATTTT
TRBJ1-1	TRBV6-5	once	TRBD1	CASSLEQGINTEAFF	TGTGCCAGCAGTCTTGAACAGGGGATCAACACTGAAGCTTTCTTT
TRBJ1-2	TRBV6-5	-	-	CASSLNRANYGYTF	TGTGCCAGCAGTTTGAACAGGGCTAACTATGGCTACACCTTC
TRBJ2-7	TRBV5-6	-	TRBD2	CASSLAGRDEQYF	TGTGCCAGCAGCTTGGCAGGGAGGGACGAGCAGTACTTC
TRBJ1-5	TRBV27	once	-	CASSEVSRGAQHF	TGTGCCAGCAGTGAGGTCAGTCGGGGAGCCCAGCATTTT
TRBJ1-1	TRBV5-6	few	TRBD1	CASSPGTGDRNTEAFF	TGTGCCAGCAGCCCTGGGACAGGGGACCGTAACACTGAAGCTTTCTTT
TRBJ2-3	TRBV19	-	TRBD2	CASSTGLAGGAPSTDTQYF	TGTGCCAGTAGTACGGGACTAGCGGGGGGGGCACCTAGCACAGATACGCAGTATTTT
TRBJ2-7	TRBV6-5	-	-	CASSYRYEQYF	TGTGCCAGCAGTTATCGTTACGAGCAGTACTTC
TRBJ2-1	TRBV5-1	-	-	CASSLAWSSSFDEQFF	TGCGCCAGCAGCTTGGCCTGGTCTTCGAGTTTCGATGAGCAGTTCTTC
TRBJ2-5	TRBV29-1	-	-	CSVERGTVRETQYF	TGCAGCGTTGAACGCGGGACTGTCCGGGAGACCCAGTACTTC
TRBJ1-5	TRBV6-6	-	TRBD1	CASSPTGAGQPQHF	TGTGCCAGCAGTCCGACAGGGGCGGGACAGCCCCAGCATTTT
TRBJ1-5	TRBV19	-	-	CASSIDWEQPQHF	TGTGCCAGTAGTATAGATTGGGAGCAGCCCCAGCATTTT
TRBJ2-1	TRBV5-4	-	TRBD1	CASSWDRENNNEQFF	TGTGCCAGCAGCTGGGACAGAGAAAATAACAATGAGCAGTTCTTC